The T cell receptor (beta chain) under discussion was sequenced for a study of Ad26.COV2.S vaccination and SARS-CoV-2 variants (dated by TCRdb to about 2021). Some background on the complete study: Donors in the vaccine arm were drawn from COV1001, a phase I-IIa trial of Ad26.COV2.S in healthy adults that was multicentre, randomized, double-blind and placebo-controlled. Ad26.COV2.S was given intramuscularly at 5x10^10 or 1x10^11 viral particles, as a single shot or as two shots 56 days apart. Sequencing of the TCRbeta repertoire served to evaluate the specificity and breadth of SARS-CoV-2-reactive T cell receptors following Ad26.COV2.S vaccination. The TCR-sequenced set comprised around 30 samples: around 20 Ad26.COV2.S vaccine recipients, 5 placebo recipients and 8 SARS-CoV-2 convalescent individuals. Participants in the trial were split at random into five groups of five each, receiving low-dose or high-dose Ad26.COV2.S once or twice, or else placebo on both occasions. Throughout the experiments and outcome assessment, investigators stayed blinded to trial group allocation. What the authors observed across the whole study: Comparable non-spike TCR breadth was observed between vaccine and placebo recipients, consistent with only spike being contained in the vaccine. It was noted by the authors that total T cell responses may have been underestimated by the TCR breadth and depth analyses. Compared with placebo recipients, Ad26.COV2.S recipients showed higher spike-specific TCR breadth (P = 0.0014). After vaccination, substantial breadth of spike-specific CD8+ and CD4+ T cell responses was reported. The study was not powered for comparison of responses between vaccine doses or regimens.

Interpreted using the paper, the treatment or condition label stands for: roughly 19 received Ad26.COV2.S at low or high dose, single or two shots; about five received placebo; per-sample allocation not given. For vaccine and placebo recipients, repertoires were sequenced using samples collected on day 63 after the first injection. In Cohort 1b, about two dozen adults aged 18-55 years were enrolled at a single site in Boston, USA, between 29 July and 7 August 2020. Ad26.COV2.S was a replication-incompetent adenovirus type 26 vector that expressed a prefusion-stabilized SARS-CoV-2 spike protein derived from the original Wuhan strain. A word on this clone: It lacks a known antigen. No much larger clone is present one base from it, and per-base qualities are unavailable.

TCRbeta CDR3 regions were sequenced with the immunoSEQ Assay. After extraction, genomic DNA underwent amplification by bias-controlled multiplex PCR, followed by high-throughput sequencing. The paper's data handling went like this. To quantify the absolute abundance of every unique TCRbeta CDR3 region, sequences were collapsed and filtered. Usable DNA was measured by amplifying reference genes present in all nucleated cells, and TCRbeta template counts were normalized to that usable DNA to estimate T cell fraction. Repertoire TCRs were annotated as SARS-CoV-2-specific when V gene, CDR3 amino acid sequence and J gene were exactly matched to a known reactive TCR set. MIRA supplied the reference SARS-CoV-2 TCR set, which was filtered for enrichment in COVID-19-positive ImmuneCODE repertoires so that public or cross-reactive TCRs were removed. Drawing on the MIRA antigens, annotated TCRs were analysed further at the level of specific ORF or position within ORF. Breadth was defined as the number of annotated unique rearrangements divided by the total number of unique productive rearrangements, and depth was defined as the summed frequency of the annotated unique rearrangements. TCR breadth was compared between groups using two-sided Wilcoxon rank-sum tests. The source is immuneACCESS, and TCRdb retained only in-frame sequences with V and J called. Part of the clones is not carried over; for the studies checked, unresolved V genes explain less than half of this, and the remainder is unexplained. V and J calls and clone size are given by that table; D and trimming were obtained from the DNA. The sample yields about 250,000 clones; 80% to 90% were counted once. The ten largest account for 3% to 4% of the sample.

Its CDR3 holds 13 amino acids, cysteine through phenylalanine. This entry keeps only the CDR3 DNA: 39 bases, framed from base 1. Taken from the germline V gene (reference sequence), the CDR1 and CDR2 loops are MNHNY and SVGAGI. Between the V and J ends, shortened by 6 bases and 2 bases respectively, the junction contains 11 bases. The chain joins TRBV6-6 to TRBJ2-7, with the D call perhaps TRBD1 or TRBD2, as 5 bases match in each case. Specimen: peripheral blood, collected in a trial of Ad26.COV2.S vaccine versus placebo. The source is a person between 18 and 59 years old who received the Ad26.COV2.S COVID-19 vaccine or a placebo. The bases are TGTGCCAGCAGGGGGACGGCAACCTACGAGCAGTACTTC. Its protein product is CASRGTATYEQYF.